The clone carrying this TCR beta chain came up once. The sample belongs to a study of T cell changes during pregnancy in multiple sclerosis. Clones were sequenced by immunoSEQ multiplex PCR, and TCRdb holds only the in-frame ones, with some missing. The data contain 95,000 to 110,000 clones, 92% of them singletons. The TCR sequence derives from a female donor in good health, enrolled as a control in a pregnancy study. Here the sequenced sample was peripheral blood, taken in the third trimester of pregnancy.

The CDR3 sequence: CASSQGRVAGTDTQYF. The CDR3 DNA reads as TGCGCCAGCAGCCAGGGTAGGGTAGCGGGAACAGATACGCAGTATTTT. The rearrangement uses TRBV4-3 and TRBJ2-3; the match to TRBD2 covers 8 bases. J gave up 3 bases and V 3 bases, and 8 bases lay outside the gene matches. Germline V gives CDR1 LGHNA, CDR2 YSLEER. The CDR3 runs 16 residues.